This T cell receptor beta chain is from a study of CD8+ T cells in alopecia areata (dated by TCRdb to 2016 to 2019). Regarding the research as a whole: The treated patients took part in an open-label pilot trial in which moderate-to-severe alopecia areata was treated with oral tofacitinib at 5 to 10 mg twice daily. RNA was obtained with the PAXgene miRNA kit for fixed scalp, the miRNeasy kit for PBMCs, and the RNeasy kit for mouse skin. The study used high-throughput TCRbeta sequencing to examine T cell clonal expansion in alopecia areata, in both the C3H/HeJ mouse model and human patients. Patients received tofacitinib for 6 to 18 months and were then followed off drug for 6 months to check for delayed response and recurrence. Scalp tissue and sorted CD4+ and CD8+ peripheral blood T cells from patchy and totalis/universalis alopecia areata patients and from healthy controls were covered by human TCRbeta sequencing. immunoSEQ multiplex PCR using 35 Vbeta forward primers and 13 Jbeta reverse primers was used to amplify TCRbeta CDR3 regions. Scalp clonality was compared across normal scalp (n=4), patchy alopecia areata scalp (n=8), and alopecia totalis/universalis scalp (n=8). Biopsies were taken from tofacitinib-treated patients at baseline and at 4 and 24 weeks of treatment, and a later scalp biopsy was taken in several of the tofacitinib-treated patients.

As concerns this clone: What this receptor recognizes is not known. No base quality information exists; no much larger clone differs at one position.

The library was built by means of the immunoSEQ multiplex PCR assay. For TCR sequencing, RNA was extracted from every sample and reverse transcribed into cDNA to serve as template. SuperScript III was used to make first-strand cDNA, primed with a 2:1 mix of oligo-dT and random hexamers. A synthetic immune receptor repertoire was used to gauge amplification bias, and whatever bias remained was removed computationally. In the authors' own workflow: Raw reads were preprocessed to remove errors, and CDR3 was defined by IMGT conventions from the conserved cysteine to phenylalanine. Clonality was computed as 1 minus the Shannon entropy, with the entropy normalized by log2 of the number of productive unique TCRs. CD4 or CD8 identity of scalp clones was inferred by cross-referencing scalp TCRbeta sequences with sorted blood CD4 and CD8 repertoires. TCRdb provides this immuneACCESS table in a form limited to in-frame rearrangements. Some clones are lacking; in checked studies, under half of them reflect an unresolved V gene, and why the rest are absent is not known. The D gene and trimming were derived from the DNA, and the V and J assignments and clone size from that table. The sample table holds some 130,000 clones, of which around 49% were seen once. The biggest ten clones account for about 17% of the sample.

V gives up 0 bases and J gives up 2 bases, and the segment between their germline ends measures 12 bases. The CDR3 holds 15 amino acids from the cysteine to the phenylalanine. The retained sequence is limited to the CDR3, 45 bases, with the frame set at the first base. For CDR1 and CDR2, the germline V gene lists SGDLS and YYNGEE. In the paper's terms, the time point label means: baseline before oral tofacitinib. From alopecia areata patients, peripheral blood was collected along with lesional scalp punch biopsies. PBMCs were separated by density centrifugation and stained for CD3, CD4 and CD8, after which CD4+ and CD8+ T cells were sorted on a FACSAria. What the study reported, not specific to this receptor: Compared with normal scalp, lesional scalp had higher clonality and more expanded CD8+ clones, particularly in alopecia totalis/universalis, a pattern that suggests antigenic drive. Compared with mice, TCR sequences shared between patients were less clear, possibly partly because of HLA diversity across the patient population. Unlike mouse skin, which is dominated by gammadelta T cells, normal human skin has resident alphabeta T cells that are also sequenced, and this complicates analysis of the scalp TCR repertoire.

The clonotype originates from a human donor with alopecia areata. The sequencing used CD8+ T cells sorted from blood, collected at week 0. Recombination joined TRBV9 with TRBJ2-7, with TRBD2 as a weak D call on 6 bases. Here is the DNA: TGTGCCAGCAGCGTAGGAGGAGGGGATCCCTACGAGCAGTACTTC. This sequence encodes CASSVGGGDPYEQYF. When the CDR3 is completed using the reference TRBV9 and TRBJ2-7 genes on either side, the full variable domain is DSGVTQTPKHLITATGQRVTLRCSPRSGDLSVYWYQQSLDQGLQFLIQYYNGEERAKGNILERFSAQQFPDLHSELNLSSLELGDSALYFCASSVGGGDPYEQYFGPGTRLTVT.